A selection of T cell receptor beta chains follows, all from one sample in a study of T cell changes during pregnancy in multiple sclerosis. TCRdb's table, derived via immunoSEQ multiplex PCR, lists solely in-frame clones and lacks some. Of about 60,000 clones listed, roughly 90% were seen once; the top ten hold around 0.81%. This sample comprised peripheral blood, obtained before pregnancy. Source of these receptors: a female donor with multiple sclerosis, enrolled in a pregnancy study. CDR3s include the opening cysteine and the closing phenylalanine or tryptophan. The D gene is left open where the match is weak. Size is omitted from some rows. Given values are once, few, many or a class for expanded clones.

d_call: .; v_call: TRBV19; clone_size: .; j_call: TRBJ1-4; cdr3_aa: CASSLRATNEKLFF; cdr3_nt: TGTGCCAGTAGTCTCAGGGCAACTAATGAAAAACTGTTTTTT
d_call: .; v_call: TRBV7-9; clone_size: .; j_call: TRBJ2-2; cdr3_aa: CASSPGTHTGELFF; cdr3_nt: TGTGCCAGCAGCCCCGGGACACACACCGGGGAGCTGTTTTTT
d_call: TRBD1; v_call: TRBV7-3; clone_size: .; j_call: TRBJ2-3; cdr3_aa: CASSLGQGTDTQYF; cdr3_nt: TGTGCCAGCAGCTTGGGACAGGGGACAGATACGCAGTATTTT
d_call: .; v_call: TRBV19; clone_size: .; j_call: TRBJ2-2; cdr3_aa: CASPGTRTGELFF; cdr3_nt: TGTGCCAGTCCCGGGACAAGGACCGGGGAGCTGTTTTTT
d_call: TRBD1; v_call: TRBV4-3; clone_size: .; j_call: TRBJ1-2; cdr3_aa: CASSPKSGTGPNYGYTF; cdr3_nt: TGCGCCAGCAGCCCCAAAAGTGGGACAGGACCTAACTATGGCTACACCTTC
d_call: .; v_call: TRBV6-5; clone_size: .; j_call: TRBJ2-7; cdr3_aa: CASSYGSTYEQYF; cdr3_nt: TGTGCCAGCAGTTACGGTAGCACCTACGAGCAGTACTTC
d_call: .; v_call: TRBV5-1; clone_size: once; j_call: TRBJ1-6; cdr3_aa: CASSLVSGPSQSPLHF; cdr3_nt: TGCGCCAGCAGCTTGGTTTCAGGGCCTTCACAGTCACCCCTCCACTTT
d_call: .; v_call: TRBV27; clone_size: .; j_call: TRBJ1-1; cdr3_aa: CASTTARNRPSEAFF; cdr3_nt: TGTGCCAGCACCACAGCCAGGAACCGACCTTCTGAAGCTTTCTTT
d_call: TRBD1; v_call: TRBV7-9; clone_size: .; j_call: TRBJ1-6; cdr3_aa: CASSPLEGQGYSPLHF; cdr3_nt: TGTGCCAGCAGCCCCCTCGAAGGACAGGGGTATTCACCCCTCCACTTT
d_call: .; v_call: TRBV6-5; clone_size: .; j_call: TRBJ1-2; cdr3_aa: CASSLAGLGGYTF; cdr3_nt: TGTGCCAGCAGTCTTGCGGGGCTAGGGGGCTACACCTTC
d_call: TRBD2; v_call: TRBV7-2; clone_size: .; j_call: TRBJ2-1; cdr3_aa: CASSLDLAGGFRGEQFF; cdr3_nt: TGTGCCAGCAGCTTAGACCTAGCGGGGGGTTTTCGTGGTGAGCAGTTCTTC
d_call: .; v_call: TRBV9; clone_size: .; j_call: TRBJ2-1; cdr3_aa: CASSVAEGREQFF; cdr3_nt: TGTGCCAGCAGCGTAGCGGAGGGTCGGGAGCAGTTCTTC
d_call: .; v_call: TRBV21-1; clone_size: .; j_call: TRBJ2-7; cdr3_aa: CASSKGLFYEQYF; cdr3_nt: TGTGCCAGCAGCAAAGGACTGTTCTACGAGCAGTACTTC
d_call: .; v_call: TRBV11-1; clone_size: .; j_call: TRBJ2-7; cdr3_aa: CASSLSTGYEQYF; cdr3_nt: TGTGCCAGCAGCTTAAGCACGGGGTACGAGCAGTACTTC
d_call: TRBD2; v_call: TRBV2; clone_size: .; j_call: TRBJ2-3; cdr3_aa: CASRALAGYTDTQYF; cdr3_nt: TGTGCCAGCAGAGCACTAGCGGGATACACAGATACGCAGTATTTT
d_call: .; v_call: TRBV5-5; clone_size: .; j_call: TRBJ2-6; cdr3_aa: CASSSGFSGANVLTF; cdr3_nt: TGTGCCAGCAGCTCCGGGTTCTCTGGGGCCAACGTCCTGACTTTC
d_call: .; v_call: TRBV9; clone_size: .; j_call: TRBJ1-2; cdr3_aa: CASSVAPENYGYTF; cdr3_nt: TGTGCCAGCAGCGTAGCTCCGGAGAACTATGGCTACACCTTC
d_call: TRBD1; v_call: TRBV7-3; clone_size: .; j_call: TRBJ1-2; cdr3_aa: CASSWTGSDYGYTF; cdr3_nt: TGTGCCAGCAGCTGGACAGGGTCCGACTATGGCTACACCTTC
d_call: .; v_call: TRBV27; clone_size: .; j_call: TRBJ2-3; cdr3_aa: CASSLGTIDTQYF; cdr3_nt: TGTGCCAGCAGTTTAGGGACAATAGATACGCAGTATTTT
d_call: TRBD1; v_call: TRBV27; clone_size: .; j_call: TRBJ2-7; cdr3_aa: CASSALPTGGSGYEQYF; cdr3_nt: TGTGCCAGCAGCGCCCTCCCTACAGGGGGTAGTGGTTACGAGCAGTACTTC
d_call: .; v_call: TRBV15; clone_size: .; j_call: TRBJ2-3; cdr3_aa: CATSRVPSSTGTDTQYF; cdr3_nt: TGTGCCACCAGCAGAGTCCCCTCTAGCACGGGTACAGATACGCAGTATTTT
d_call: TRBD2; v_call: TRBV6-4; clone_size: .; j_call: TRBJ2-3; cdr3_aa: CASSGGAGDTDTQYF; cdr3_nt: TGTGCCAGCAGTGGGGGAGCGGGGGACACAGATACGCAGTATTTT
d_call: .; v_call: TRBV2; clone_size: .; j_call: TRBJ1-1; cdr3_aa: CASSEALRGDEAFF; cdr3_nt: TGTGCCAGCAGTGAAGCGCTTCGGGGGGATGAAGCTTTCTTT
d_call: TRBD1; v_call: TRBV19; clone_size: .; j_call: TRBJ2-1; cdr3_aa: CASTRDRGWNEQFF; cdr3_nt: TGTGCCAGTACCCGGGACAGGGGGTGGAATGAGCAGTTCTTC
d_call: .; v_call: TRBV4-3; clone_size: once; j_call: TRBJ1-3; cdr3_aa: CASSQDTGNTIYF; cdr3_nt: TGCGCCAGCAGCCAAGATACAGGAAACACCATATATTTT
d_call: TRBD1; v_call: TRBV9; clone_size: .; j_call: TRBJ2-7; cdr3_aa: CASGGTGGYEQYF; cdr3_nt: TGTGCCAGCGGCGGGACAGGGGGGTACGAGCAGTACTTC
d_call: TRBD1; v_call: TRBV10-3; clone_size: .; j_call: TRBJ2-3; cdr3_aa: CAISGLRTGSTDTQYF; cdr3_nt: TGTGCCATCAGTGGCCTCAGGACAGGGAGCACAGATACGCAGTATTTT
d_call: .; v_call: TRBV30; clone_size: .; j_call: TRBJ2-5; cdr3_aa: CAWSQGRSQETQYF; cdr3_nt: TGTGCCTGGAGTCAGGGGCGGTCCCAAGAGACCCAGTACTTC
d_call: TRBD1; v_call: TRBV5-1; clone_size: once; j_call: TRBJ1-1; cdr3_aa: CASSLINRGQGEAFF; cdr3_nt: TGCGCCAGCAGCTTAATCAACAGGGGGCAAGGTGAAGCTTTCTTT
d_call: TRBD1; v_call: TRBV7-2; clone_size: .; j_call: TRBJ1-3; cdr3_aa: CASSLGWGQGHTIYF; cdr3_nt: TGTGCCAGCAGCTTAGGATGGGGACAGGGGCACACCATATATTTT
d_call: TRBD1; v_call: TRBV30; clone_size: .; j_call: TRBJ1-3; cdr3_aa: CAWSRGSNTIYF; cdr3_nt: TGTGCCTGGAGCAGGGGGAGTAACACCATATATTTT
d_call: TRBD1; v_call: TRBV7-9; clone_size: .; j_call: TRBJ2-2; cdr3_aa: CASSPGTGDTGELFF; cdr3_nt: TGTGCCAGCAGCCCGGGGACAGGGGACACCGGGGAGCTGTTTTTT
d_call: .; v_call: TRBV5-4; clone_size: .; j_call: TRBJ1-1; cdr3_aa: CASSLGGAATEAFF; cdr3_nt: TGTGCCAGCAGCTTGGGGGGCGCGGCCACTGAAGCTTTCTTT
d_call: .; v_call: TRBV27; clone_size: .; j_call: TRBJ1-1; cdr3_aa: CASSGYREADTEAFF; cdr3_nt: TGTGCCAGCAGTGGCTACAGGGAAGCGGACACTGAAGCTTTCTTT
d_call: TRBD1; v_call: TRBV7-2; clone_size: once; j_call: TRBJ1-1; cdr3_aa: CASSSSGTGVQAFF; cdr3_nt: TGTGCCAGCAGCTCGTCCGGGACAGGGGTTCAAGCTTTCTTT
d_call: TRBD1; v_call: TRBV19; clone_size: .; j_call: TRBJ1-5; cdr3_aa: CASSMGGQFNQPQHF; cdr3_nt: TGTGCCAGTAGTATGGGGGGACAGTTCAATCAGCCCCAGCATTTT
d_call: TRBD1; v_call: TRBV9; clone_size: .; j_call: TRBJ2-3; cdr3_aa: CASSVEAQLTGADTQYF; cdr3_nt: TGTGCCAGCAGCGTAGAGGCACAATTAACAGGGGCTGATACGCAGTATTTT
d_call: TRBD1; v_call: TRBV19; clone_size: .; j_call: TRBJ1-2; cdr3_aa: CASSGRTGVHGYTF; cdr3_nt: TGTGCCAGTAGTGGACGGACAGGGGTACATGGCTACACCTTC
d_call: TRBD2; v_call: TRBV18; clone_size: .; j_call: TRBJ2-3; cdr3_aa: CASFRDYTDTQYF; cdr3_nt: TGTGCCAGCTTCCGGGACTACACAGATACGCAGTATTTT
d_call: .; v_call: TRBV6-1; clone_size: .; j_call: TRBJ2-5; cdr3_aa: CASSEGAGAQETQYF; cdr3_nt: TGTGCCAGCAGTGAAGGGGCAGGGGCCCAAGAGACCCAGTACTTC
d_call: TRBD1; v_call: TRBV30; clone_size: .; j_call: TRBJ2-2; cdr3_aa: CAWRQGASTGELFF; cdr3_nt: TGTGCCTGGCGACAGGGGGCGAGCACCGGGGAGCTGTTTTTT
d_call: .; v_call: TRBV6-5; clone_size: .; j_call: TRBJ1-5; cdr3_aa: CASKEGTHQPQHF; cdr3_nt: TGTGCCTCCAAAGAGGGGACTCATCAGCCCCAGCATTTT
d_call: .; v_call: TRBV5-4; clone_size: once; j_call: TRBJ2-3; cdr3_aa: CASSQRLDWNTDTQYF; cdr3_nt: TGTGCCAGCAGCCAACGACTCGATTGGAACACAGATACGCAGTATTTT
d_call: .; v_call: TRBV6-5; clone_size: .; j_call: TRBJ1-2; cdr3_aa: CASSYSGLGYTF; cdr3_nt: TGTGCCAGCAGTTACTCGGGGCTCGGCTACACCTTC
d_call: .; v_call: TRBV12-1; clone_size: .; j_call: TRBJ1-5; cdr3_aa: CASSLGQFSNQPQHF; cdr3_nt: TGTGCCAGCAGCCTTGGACAGTTTAGCAATCAGCCCCAGCATTTT
d_call: .; v_call: TRBV2; clone_size: .; j_call: TRBJ2-4; cdr3_aa: CASSEGATPLAKNIQYF; cdr3_nt: TGTGCCAGCAGTGAAGGGGCTACGCCCTTAGCCAAAAACATTCAGTACTTC
d_call: .; v_call: TRBV6-5; clone_size: once; j_call: TRBJ2-7; cdr3_aa: CASRGGLAQTYEQYF; cdr3_nt: TGTGCCAGCAGGGGGGGGCTAGCGCAGACCTACGAGCAGTACTTC
d_call: .; v_call: TRBV5-1; clone_size: once; j_call: TRBJ1-4; cdr3_aa: CASSREPSNEKLFF; cdr3_nt: TGCGCCAGCAGCCGGGAGCCCAGTAATGAAAAACTGTTTTTT
d_call: TRBD1; v_call: TRBV2; clone_size: .; j_call: TRBJ1-1; cdr3_aa: CASSDRQGGDTEAFF; cdr3_nt: TGTGCCAGCAGTGATAGACAGGGTGGGGACACTGAAGCTTTCTTT
d_call: .; v_call: TRBV7-2; clone_size: .; j_call: TRBJ2-1; cdr3_aa: CASRVGGPHNEQFF; cdr3_nt: TGTGCCAGCCGTGTGGGGGGACCCCACAATGAGCAGTTCTTC
d_call: .; v_call: TRBV7-2; clone_size: .; j_call: TRBJ2-7; cdr3_aa: CASSLEGEGPTFSSYEQYF; cdr3_nt: TGTGCCAGCAGCCTAGAGGGGGAGGGGCCTACTTTCAGCTCCTACGAGCAGTACTTC
d_call: TRBD1; v_call: TRBV5-8; clone_size: .; j_call: TRBJ1-6; cdr3_aa: CASSSGQLSSYNSPLHF; cdr3_nt: TGTGCCAGCAGCTCGGGACAGCTTAGCTCCTATAATTCACCCCTCCACTTT